This T cell receptor beta chain was retrieved from a study of shared clonotypes between healthy human individuals (dated by TCRdb to 2020 to 2022). As for the study more broadly: Two women and three men aged 18 to 49 years were included in the cohort. For each donor, CD4 naive and CD4 memory were each run on three plates, CD8 naive on two plates, and CD8 memory on one plate. Blood TCR repertoires of roughly five healthy adults were deeply sequenced to estimate repertoire size and the extent of clonotype sharing between individuals. To increase sequencing depth and limit assay-specific biases, TCR repertoire library preparation and sequencing were carried out by different laboratories using diverse techniques. Between about 0.94 and 8.9 billion PBMCs per donor were obtained by leukapheresis. The paper as a whole reports these results and caveats: Sharing across several donors was observed for about 4.8% of naive CD4, over 3% of naive CD8, 2.3% of memory CD4, and about 0.39% of memory CD8 clonotypes. Sampling was restricted to blood, and TCR repertoires in tissues likely differ from the TCR repertoires found in blood. Incomplete sequencing was indicated by rarefaction of sorted-subset datasets, despite the large sequencing depth. Because the study included a small number of donors, the genetic and exposure-history diversity represented was limited. Pairwise subsampling indicated that sequencing depth was expected to affect the degree of clonotype sharing among donors. Larger estimated clonotype richness was generally found for naive subsets than for memory subsets. Compared with non-shared clonotypes, the clonotypes found in all four sorted-subset donors had higher generation probabilities.

The CDR3 goes from the cysteine to the phenylalanine over 17 residues. Just the 51-base CDR3 DNA is kept, in frame starting at base 1. CDR1 and CDR2 (MGHRA, YSYEKL) derive from the germline V gene. V and J lose 5 bases and 5 bases, and a span of 19 bases separates them. Donors were healthy HIV-negative adults with no recently reported acute infections or vaccinations. All donors were Caucasian adults living in Nashville, Tennessee, USA. CD4+ T cells were enriched through magnetic negative selection, after which naive cells were positively selected on CD45RA and the remaining negative fraction served as the memory subset. Blood was obtained by leukapheresis, after which PBMCs were separated by Ficoll-Histopaque density gradient centrifugation and cryopreserved in liquid nitrogen vapor phase. Purity and quantity of every magnetically sorted T cell population were checked by analytical flow cytometry. From each sorted fraction, genomic DNA was isolated and quantified by UV absorbance on a Nanodrop 2000c.

This clone was seen only once. What antigen it recognizes has not been identified. No qualities accompany the bases; no much larger clone lies one base away. Using the deep immunoSEQ assay, multiplex PCR amplified TCR CDR3 regions from genomic DNA. Genomic DNA extracted from each cell subset was distributed evenly over all wells of several immunoSEQ 96-well plates, and each plate served as one replicate. For sorted subsets, roughly 200 ng of genomic DNA, equivalent to roughly 30,000 T cell genomes, went into each replicate PCR. Purified libraries were measured with a Qubit 3.0 fluorometer, size-checked on a Bioanalyzer 2100, and measured again with the KAPA Library Quantification kit. Every immunoSEQ 96-well plate was sequenced on a dedicated single-read 150-cycle Illumina NextSeq 550 flow cell. The study's processing was this. The immunoSEQ output contained only junctional sequences without quality scores, so filtering could not match that applied to full-length reads. To assign V/J genes and CDR3, sequences were annotated using PyIR, a Python wrapper for IgBLAST v1.9, with IMGT germline references. Reads were removed for weak V/J assignments (E-value above 1e-6), missing CDR3, stop codons, out-of-frame junctions, or ambiguous translated residues. A V3J clonotype was defined by an identical inferred V gene, J gene, and CDR3 amino acid sequence. To compute the percentage overlap between repertoires, the number of shared unique clonotypes was divided by the size of the smaller repertoire. Richness of each repertoire was evaluated using RTK rarefaction, the Chao1 estimator, and Recon v2.1 estimates of unobserved clonotypes. Generation probabilities were computed with OLGA for all TCRbeta clonotypes obtained by the gDNA method from a few donors. The immuneACCESS repertoire file appears here via TCRdb, limited to in-frame rearrangements. These files lack a portion of the clones; in checked studies, under half of the deficit traces to unresolved V genes, and the cause of the others is not known. V and J calls and clone size are as listed in that table; D and trimming were resolved from the DNA. This sample lists over 700,000 clones; around 77% were detected once. Around 1.7% of the sample goes to the ten largest clones.

The chain links TRBV4-1 with TRBJ2-6; there is no confident call for the D gene. Sample: memory CD4+ T cells sorted from blood. Interpreted using the paper, the cell subset or site label stands for: CD45RA-negative fraction. The TCR was taken from a woman in her thirties in good health. CDR3 sequence: CASSFAEPQSRANVLTF. The bases are TGCGCCAGCAGCTTTGCAGAACCACAAAGTCGGGCCAACGTCCTGACTTTC.